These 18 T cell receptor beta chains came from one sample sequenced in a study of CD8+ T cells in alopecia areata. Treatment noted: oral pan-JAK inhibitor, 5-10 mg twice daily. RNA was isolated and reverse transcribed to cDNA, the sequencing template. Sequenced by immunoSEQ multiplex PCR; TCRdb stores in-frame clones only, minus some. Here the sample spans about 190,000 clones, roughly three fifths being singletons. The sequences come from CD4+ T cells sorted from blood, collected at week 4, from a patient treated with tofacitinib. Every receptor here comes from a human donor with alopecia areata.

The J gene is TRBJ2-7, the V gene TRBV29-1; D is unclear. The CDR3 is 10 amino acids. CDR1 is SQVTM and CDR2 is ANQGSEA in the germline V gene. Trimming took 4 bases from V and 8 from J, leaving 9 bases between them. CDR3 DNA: TGCAGCGTTGTGACGCCCCAGCAGTACTTC. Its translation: CSVVTPQQYF.

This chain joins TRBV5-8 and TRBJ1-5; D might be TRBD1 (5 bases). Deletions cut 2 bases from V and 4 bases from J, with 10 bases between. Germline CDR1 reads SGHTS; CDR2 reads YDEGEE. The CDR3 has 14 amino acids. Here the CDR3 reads CASSLGEPNQPQHF. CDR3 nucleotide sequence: TGTGCCAGCAGCTTAGGGGAACCGAATCAGCCCCAGCATTTT.

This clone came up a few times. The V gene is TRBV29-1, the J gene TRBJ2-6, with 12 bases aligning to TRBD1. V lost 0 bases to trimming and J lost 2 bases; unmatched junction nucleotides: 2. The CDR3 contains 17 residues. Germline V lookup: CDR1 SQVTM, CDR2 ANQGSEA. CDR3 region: CSVEEGTGGAGANVLTF. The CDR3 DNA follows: TGCAGCGTTGAAGAAGGGACAGGGGGCGCTGGGGCCAACGTCCTGACTTTC.

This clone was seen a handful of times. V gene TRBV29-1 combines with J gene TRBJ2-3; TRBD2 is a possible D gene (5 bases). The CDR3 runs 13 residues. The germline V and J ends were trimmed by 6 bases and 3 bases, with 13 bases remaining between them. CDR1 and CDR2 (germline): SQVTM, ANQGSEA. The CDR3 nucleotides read TGCAGCGTAGACGGCACGGGAACAGATACGCAGTATTTT. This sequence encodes CSVDGTGTDTQYF.

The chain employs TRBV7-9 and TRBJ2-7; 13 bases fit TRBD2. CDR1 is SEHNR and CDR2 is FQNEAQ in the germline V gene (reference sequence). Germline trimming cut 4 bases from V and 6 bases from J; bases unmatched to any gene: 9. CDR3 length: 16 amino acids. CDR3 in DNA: TGTGCCAGCAGCTCTCGTACTAGCGGGAGGGCCTCCGAGCAGTACTTC. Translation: CASSSRTSGRASEQYF.

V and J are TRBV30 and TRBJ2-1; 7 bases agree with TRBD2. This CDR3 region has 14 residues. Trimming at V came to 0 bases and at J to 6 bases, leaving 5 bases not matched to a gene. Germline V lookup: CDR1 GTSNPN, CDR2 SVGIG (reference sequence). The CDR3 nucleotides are TGTGCCTGGAGTGTTGGCGGGAGTAGCAATGAGCAGTTCTTC. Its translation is CAWSVGGSSNEQFF.

CDR3 coding DNA: TGCGCCTCAGGGGAGGCGTCTGGGGCCAACGTCCTGACTTTC. The encoded protein is CASGEASGANVLTF. The V call is TRBV5-1, the J call TRBJ2-6; D is possibly TRBD1 or TRBD2 (6 bases each). Germline V gene data show CDR1 as SGHRS and CDR2 as YFSETQ. CDR3 length equals 14 residues. V was shortened by 10 bases and J by 1 base, with 12 bases between the two germline ends.

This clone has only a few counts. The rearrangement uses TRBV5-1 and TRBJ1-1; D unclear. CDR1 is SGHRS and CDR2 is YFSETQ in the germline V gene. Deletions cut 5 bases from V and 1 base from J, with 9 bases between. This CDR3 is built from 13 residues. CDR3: CASRETPNTEAFF. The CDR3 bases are TGCGCCAGCAGAGAGACCCCGAACACTGAAGCTTTCTTT.

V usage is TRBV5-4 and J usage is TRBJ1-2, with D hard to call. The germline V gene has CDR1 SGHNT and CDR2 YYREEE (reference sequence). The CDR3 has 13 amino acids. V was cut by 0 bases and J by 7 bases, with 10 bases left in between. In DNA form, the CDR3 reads TGTGCCAGCAGCTTGGTAGACGCGGGTGGCTACACCTTC. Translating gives CASSLVDAGGYTF.

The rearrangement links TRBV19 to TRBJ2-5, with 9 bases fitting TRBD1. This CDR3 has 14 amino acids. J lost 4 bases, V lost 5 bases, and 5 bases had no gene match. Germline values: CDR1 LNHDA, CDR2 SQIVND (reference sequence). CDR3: CASSFGTGSETQYF. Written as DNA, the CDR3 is TGTGCCAGTAGTTTTGGGACAGGGTCAGAGACCCAGTACTTC.

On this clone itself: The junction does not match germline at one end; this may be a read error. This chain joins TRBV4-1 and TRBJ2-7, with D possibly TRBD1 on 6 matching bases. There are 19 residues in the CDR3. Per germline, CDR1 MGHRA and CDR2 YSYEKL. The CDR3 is CASSQDNRGSAGVSYGQYF. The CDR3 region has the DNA TGCGCCAGCAGCCAAGATAATCGTGGGTCCGCAGGGGTCTCCTACGGGCAGTACTTC.

The CDR3 is CSVEENGARETQYF. The CDR3 DNA sequence: TGCAGCGTTGAGGAGAACGGGGCGCGGGAGACCCAGTACTTC. The chain combines TRBV29-1 with TRBJ2-5; D is perhaps TRBD1 or TRBD2 (5 bases each). Germline CDR1 is SQVTM and CDR2 is ANQGSEA. The CDR3 consists of 14 residues. V lost 3 bases and J 5 bases, leaving 16 bases between the germline ends. Complete variable domain (other parts from reference TRBV29-1 and TRBJ2-5): SAVISQKPSRDICQRGTSLTIQCQVDSQVTMMFWYRQQPGQSLTLIATANQGSEATYESGFVIDKFPISRPNLTFSTLTVSNMSPEDSSIYLCSVEENGARETQYFGPGTRLLVL.

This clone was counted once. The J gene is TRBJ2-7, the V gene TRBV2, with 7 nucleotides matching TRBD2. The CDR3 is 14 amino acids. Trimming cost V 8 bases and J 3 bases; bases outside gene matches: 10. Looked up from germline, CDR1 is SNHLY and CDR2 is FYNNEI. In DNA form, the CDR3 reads TGTGCCAGCGGGGATGGAGGGAGGGTCTACGAGCAGTACTTC. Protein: CASGDGGRVYEQYF.

The CDR3, as DNA: TGTGCCGGCCAACGTGGGGAGAGGACGCAGTATTTT. Translated, it gives CAGQRGERTQYF. The chain joins TRBV30 to TRBJ2-3, with D tentatively TRBD2 (5 bases). The CDR3 is 12 residues long. The ends were cut back, 8 bases at V and 9 bases at J, with 18 bases in the middle. Per the germline V gene, CDR1 is GTSNPN and CDR2 is SVGIG (reference sequence).

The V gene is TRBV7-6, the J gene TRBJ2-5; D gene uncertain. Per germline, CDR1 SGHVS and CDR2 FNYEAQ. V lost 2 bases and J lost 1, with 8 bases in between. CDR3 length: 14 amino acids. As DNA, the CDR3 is TGTGCCAGCAGCTTAATGAGAGCCCAAGAGACCCAGTACTTC. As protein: CASSLMRAQETQYF. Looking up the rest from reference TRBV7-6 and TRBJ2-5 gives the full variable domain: GAGVSQSPRYKVTKRGQDVALRCDPISGHVSLYWYRQALGQGPEFLTYFNYEAQQDKSGLPNDRFSAERPEGSISTLTIQRTEQRDSAMYRCASSLMRAQETQYFGPGTRLLVL.

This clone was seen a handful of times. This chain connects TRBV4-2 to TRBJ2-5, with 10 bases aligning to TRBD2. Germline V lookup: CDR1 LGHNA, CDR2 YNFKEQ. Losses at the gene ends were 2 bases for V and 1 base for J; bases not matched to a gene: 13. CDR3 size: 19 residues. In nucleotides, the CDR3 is TGTGCCAGCAGCCAAACCCTTGGAGTAGCGGGAGGTTTCCAAGAGACCCAGTACTTC. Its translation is CASSQTLGVAGGFQETQYF.

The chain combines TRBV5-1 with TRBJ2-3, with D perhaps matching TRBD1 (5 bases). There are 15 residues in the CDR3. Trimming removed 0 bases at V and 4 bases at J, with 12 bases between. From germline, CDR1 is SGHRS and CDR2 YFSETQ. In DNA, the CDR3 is TGCGCCAGCAGCTTGGATTTGGGGCCAGCAGATACGCAGTATTTT. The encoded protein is CASSLDLGPADTQYF.

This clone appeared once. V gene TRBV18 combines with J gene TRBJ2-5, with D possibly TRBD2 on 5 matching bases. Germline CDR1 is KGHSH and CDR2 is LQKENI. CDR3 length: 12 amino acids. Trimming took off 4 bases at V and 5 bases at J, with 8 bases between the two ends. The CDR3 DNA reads TGTGCCAGCTCACACCGCGGGGAGACCCAGTACTTC. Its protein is CASSHRGETQYF.